This T cell receptor (beta chain) was documented in a study of T cells in Graves' hyperthyroidism and ophthalmopathy. Authors of the study amplified TCR beta CDR3 regions from RNA transcripts. With the HTBI primer set, the TCR CDR3 went through a first round of RT-PCR. TCRdb independently ran MiXCR on the multiplex PCR reads; one entry per CDR3 protein. This table holds around 350,000 distinct CDR3 sequences, 15% to 20% found once. Exclusion criteria comprised uncontrolled infection, other autoimmune disease, pregnancy or lactation. Used for diagnoses were clinical symptoms, serum thyroxine and TRAb, thyroid ultrasound and orbital computed tomography. This clonotype was counted many times. CDR1 and CDR2 (germline): DFQATT, SNEGSKA (reference sequence). This CDR3 contains 13 residues. V was trimmed by 8 bases and J by 0 bases, leaving 14 bases between them.

This clonotype was sampled from a woman between 18 and 29 years old with Graves' hyperthyroidism. The sample was blood. The chain couples TRBV20-1 to TRBJ2-7; D is undetermined. The CDR3 nucleotides are TGCAGTATCAAAGGCAGAAACTCCTACGAGCAGTACTTC. Its protein product is CSIKGRNSYEQYF.